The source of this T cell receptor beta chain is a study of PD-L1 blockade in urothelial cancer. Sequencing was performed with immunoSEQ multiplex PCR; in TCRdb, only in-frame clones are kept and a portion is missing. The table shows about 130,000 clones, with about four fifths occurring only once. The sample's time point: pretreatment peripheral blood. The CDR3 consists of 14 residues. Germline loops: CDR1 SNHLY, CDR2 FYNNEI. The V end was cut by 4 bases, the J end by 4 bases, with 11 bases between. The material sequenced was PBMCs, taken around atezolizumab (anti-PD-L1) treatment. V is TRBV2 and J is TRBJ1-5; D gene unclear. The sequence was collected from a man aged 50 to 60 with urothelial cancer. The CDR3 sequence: CASSAMAGNQPQHF. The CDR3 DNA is TGTGCCAGCAGTGCAATGGCGGGGAATCAGCCCCAGCATTTT. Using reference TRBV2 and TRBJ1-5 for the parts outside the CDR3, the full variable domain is EPEVTQTPSHQVTQMGQEVILRCVPISNHLYFYWYRQILGQKVEFLVSFYNNEISEKSEIFDDQFSVERPDGSNFTLKIRSTKLEDSAMYFCASSAMAGNQPQHFGDGTRLSIL.